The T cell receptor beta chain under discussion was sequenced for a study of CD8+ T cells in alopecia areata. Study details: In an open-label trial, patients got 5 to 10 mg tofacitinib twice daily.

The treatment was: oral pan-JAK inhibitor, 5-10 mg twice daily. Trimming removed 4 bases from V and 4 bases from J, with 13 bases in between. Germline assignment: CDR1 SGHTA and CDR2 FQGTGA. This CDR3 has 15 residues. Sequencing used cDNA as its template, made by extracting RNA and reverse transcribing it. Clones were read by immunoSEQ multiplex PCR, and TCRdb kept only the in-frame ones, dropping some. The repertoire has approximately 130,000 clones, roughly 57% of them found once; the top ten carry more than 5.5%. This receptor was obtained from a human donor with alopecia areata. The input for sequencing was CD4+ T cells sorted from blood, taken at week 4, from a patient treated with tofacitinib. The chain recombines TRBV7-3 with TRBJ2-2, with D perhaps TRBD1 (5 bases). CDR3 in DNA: TGTGCCAGCAGCTCTAACAAAAGGGGCACCGGGGAGCTGTTTTTT. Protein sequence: CASSSNKRGTGELFF.